This T cell receptor beta chain was identified during a study of regulatory T cells in long-lasting Graves disease. As for time point: newly diagnosed GD, antithyroid drugs for less than 3 months. Extracted RNA from PBMCs served as the source of the TCR library. The study's findings and limits: Persistent cases favored TRBV28, TRBJ1-2 and TRBJ2-5. Among persistent patients, a larger number of public clonotypes were shared (approximately 3,000) than among newly diagnosed patients (about 950).

Ten or more counts support this clonotype. Its antigen is as yet unknown. Trimming removed 8 bases from V and 8 bases from J; junction bases left unmatched: 7. CDR1 is SNHLY and CDR2 is FYNNEI in the germline V gene. The CDR3 loop spans 12 amino acids. Arm-PCR of CDR3 regions with iRepertoire HTBI primers generated TCR beta libraries. TCRdb called the multiplex PCR reads again in MiXCR, with one record for every CDR3 protein. Of more than 300,000 distinct CDR3 sequences in the sample, 15% to 17% are singletons; the top ten hold around a fifth. The chain links TRBV2 to TRBJ1-2; 8 bases agree with TRBD1. This material consisted of peripheral blood mononuclear cells (PBMCs), taken at new diagnosis, from a patient treated with antithyroid drugs. The receptor was derived from a female donor with Graves disease. CDR3 bases: TGTGCCAGCCCGGGACAGGTCAGGGGCTACACCTTC. Translation: CASPGQVRGYTF.